This TCR beta chain came from a study of cytomegalovirus exposure and HLA in healthy donors. Overall study: Approximately 80 million unique TCRs, all from HLA-typed donors, were included in an early release of the data. Findings of the study overall: Later analysis suggested most CMV-associated TCR beta chains were HLA-restricted. A later analysis showed HLA-associated TCR beta chains outstripping equally common others in clonal expansion.

Only a few counts were recorded for this clone. Its antigen is not known. The PCR had 60 Vbeta and 13 Jbeta primers. Clones were read by immunoSEQ multiplex PCR, and TCRdb kept only the in-frame ones, dropping some. The data show around 84,000 clones, with under 80% seen just once and about an eighth held by the top ten. The CDR3 runs 14 residues. The germline V gene encodes CDR1 PRHDT and CDR2 FYEKMQ (reference sequence). The V gene lost 2 bases and the J gene lost 4 bases, with 11 bases spanning the gap. This clonotype originated in a human donor in good health. The sample consisted of PBMCs. This chain joins TRBV13 and TRBJ1-2; D perhaps matches TRBD1 (6 bases). The CDR3 sequence is CASSLFGQTYGYTF. In nucleotides, the CDR3 is TGTGCCAGCAGCTTATTTGGACAGACCTATGGCTACACCTTC.